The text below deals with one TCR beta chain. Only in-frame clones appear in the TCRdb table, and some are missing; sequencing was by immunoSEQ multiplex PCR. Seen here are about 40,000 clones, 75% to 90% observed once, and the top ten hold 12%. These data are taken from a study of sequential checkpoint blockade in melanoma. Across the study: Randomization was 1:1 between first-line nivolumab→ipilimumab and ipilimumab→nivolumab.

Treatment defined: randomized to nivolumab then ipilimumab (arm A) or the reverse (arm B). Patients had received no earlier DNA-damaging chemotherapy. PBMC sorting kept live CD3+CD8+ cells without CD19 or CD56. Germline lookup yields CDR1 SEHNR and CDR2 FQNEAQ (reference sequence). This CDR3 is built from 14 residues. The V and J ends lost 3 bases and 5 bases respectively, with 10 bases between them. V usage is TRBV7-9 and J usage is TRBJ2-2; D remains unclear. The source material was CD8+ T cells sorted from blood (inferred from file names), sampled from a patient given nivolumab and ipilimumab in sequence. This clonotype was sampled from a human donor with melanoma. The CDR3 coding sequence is TGTGCCAGCAGCTTGGAGTGGTCAACCGGGGAGCTGTTTTTT. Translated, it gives CASSLEWSTGELFF.